These 6 T cell receptor beta chains originate from one sample sequenced in a study of CD8+CD57+ T cells in acquired aplastic anemia. In patients chosen for sequencing, flow cytometry had shown CD8+CD57+ cell expansion. Genomic DNA was employed as the template in profiling TCR beta VDJ and CDR3. Using its own MiXCR run on the reads, TCRdb lists one record per CDR3 protein. The sample contains approximately 220,000 distinct CDR3 sequences, 47% of which appear only once. The sequenced sample consisted of sorted CD4+, CD8+, or CD8+CD57+ T cells (not recorded which) from PBMCs. The receptors derive from a human donor with aplastic anemia.

V and J are TRBV5-1 and TRBJ1-1; TRBD1 aligns across 8 bases. CDR1 is SGHRS, CDR2 YFSETQ, per germline. The V segment lost 4 bases and the J segment 6 bases; nucleotides outside the gene matches: 8. The CDR3 has 14 residues. Here the CDR3 reads CASSSGTGSSEAFF. The CDR3 DNA reads as TGCGCCAGCAGCAGCGGGACAGGTTCTTCTGAAGCTTTCTTT.

Concerning this clonotype: A much more abundant neighbour one base away suggests this may be a read error. The chain joins TRBV7-3 to TRBJ2-7; unclear D gene. Germline V gene data show CDR1 as SGHTA and CDR2 as FQGTGA. There are 13 residues in the CDR3. V was clipped by 5 bases and J by 7 bases, with 15 bases between them. Here the CDR3 DNA reads TGTGCCAGCAGCCCAGCCGAGGCCAGAGAGCAGTACTTC. It specifies CASSPAEAREQYF.

This clonotype was counted once. The chain has TRBV7-9 and TRBJ1-5, with 7 positions matching TRBD1. Germline V lookup: CDR1 SEHNR, CDR2 FQNEAQ (reference sequence). Trimming removed 5 bases from V and 3 bases from J; junction bases left unmatched: 4. The CDR3 loop spans 14 amino acids. The CDR3 nucleotides read TGTGCCAGCAGCCCAGGGGGAGCCAATCAGCCCCAGCATTTT. This gives the protein CASSPGGANQPQHF.

The V call is TRBV5-1, the J call TRBJ2-2; weak D call: TRBD1 (5 bases). V lost 4 bases and J 6 bases, leaving 13 bases between the germline ends. The CDR3 contains 14 residues. CDR1 and CDR2 (germline): SGHRS, YFSETQ. The CDR3 DNA follows: TGCGCCAGCAGCCAGGCTTCAGGGCCCGGGGAGCTGTTTTTT. It codes for CASSQASGPGELFF.

For this clonotype: At one of its ends the junction is not consistent with the germline gene, which may arise from a read error. This sequence joins TRBV7-2 and TRBJ2-5; tentative D call: TRBD2 (5 bases). The CDR3 totals 14 residues. Germline V gene lookup returns CDR1 SGHTA and CDR2 FQGNSA. The CDR3 region is CASSQEGSVETQYF. CDR3 nucleotide sequence: TGCGCCAGCAGCCAAGAGGGTAGCGTAGAGACCCAGTACTTC.

This clonotype was recorded only once. CDR3 region: CASSPRQGAPEQFF. CDR3 nucleotide sequence: TGTGCCAGCAGCCCCCGACAGGGGGCCCCCGAGCAGTTCTTC. The V call is TRBV2, the J call TRBJ2-1; TRBD1 matches at 10 bases. Germline CDR1 SNHLY, CDR2 FYNNEI. The CDR3 totals 14 residues. With V trimmed by 6 bases and J by 10 bases, 9 bases remained unmatched.